This is a list of T cell receptor beta chains from one sample in a study of brain T cells in children with intractable seizures. The data were produced by immunoSEQ multiplex PCR, yet TCRdb's version contains in-frame clones alone and is incomplete. The table has about 340,000 clones, about 93% seen once. Sequencing was performed on peripheral blood, taken roughly 5 months after surgery. All receptors come from a boy less than two years old with tuberous sclerosis and intractable seizures. Both conserved end residues are part of each CDR3. The order of the fields is CDR3 DNA, CDR3 protein, D gene, clone size, J gene, V gene, CDR3 length. D genes are given only for firm matches. The size of a clone is reported for some rows only, either as once, few or many, or as a class for expanded clones.

TGCGCCAGCACTCTGGGGGGGGGCTGGGATACGCAGTATTTT	CASTLGGGWDTQYF	.	.	TRBJ2-3	TRBV10-2	14
TGTGCCAGCAGTGAAGGTGGAGGAGCCTATGGCTACACCTTC	CASSEGGGAYGYTF	.	.	TRBJ1-2	TRBV2	14
TGTGCCAGCTCACCAAAAGACGGGGACGGAAACACCATATATTTT	CASSPKDGDGNTIYF	.	.	TRBJ1-3	TRBV18	15
TGCGCCAGCAGCGTGGGACAGAACACCGGGGAGCTGTTTTTT	CASSVGQNTGELFF	.	once	TRBJ2-2	TRBV5-1	14
TGTGCCAGCAGCTTAGCCAACGGGGGCCGGAACACTGAAGCTTTCTTT	CASSLANGGRNTEAFF	.	.	TRBJ1-1	TRBV7-9	16
TGTGCCAGTAGTATAGTTCTGGGCTGGGATGGGGCCAACGTCCTGACTTTC	CASSIVLGWDGANVLTF	.	.	TRBJ2-6	TRBV19	17
TGTGCCAGCAGCCAAATGCCAGGACTATTTCCCGCTTTCTTT	CASSQMPGLFPAFF	.	once	TRBJ1-1	TRBV3-1/TRBV3-2	14
TGTGCCAGCAGCTTAATGGGGAGGGACACTGAAGCTTTCTTT	CASSLMGRDTEAFF	.	few	TRBJ1-1	TRBV5-6	14
TGCGCCAGCAGCCAAATCCATAAGGGACAACCGAACTATGGCTACACCTTC	CASSQIHKGQPNYGYTF	.	.	TRBJ1-2	TRBV4-1	17
TGTGCCAGCAGTGACTCACAAGCGGGGGGGCTGAACACCGGGGAGCTGTTTTTT	CASSDSQAGGLNTGELFF	TRBD2	once	TRBJ2-2	TRBV6-4	18
TGTGCCAGCAGCCGATGGGAGCGGGGCTACGAGCAGTACTTC	CASSRWERGYEQYF	TRBD2	.	TRBJ2-7	TRBV6-5	14
TGTGCAAGTCTCACCGACTGGGCGGGGGGCGGAAATGAGCAGTTCTTC	CASLTDWAGGGNEQFF	.	.	TRBJ2-1	TRBV12-2	16
TGTGCCAGTAGTACCTTCGGGACTGATACATATGGCTACACCTTC	CASSTFGTDTYGYTF	.	.	TRBJ1-2	TRBV19	15
TGTGCCAGCAGCTCCATCCGCGCCCCCTACGAGCAGTACTTC	CASSSIRAPYEQYF	.	.	TRBJ2-7	TRBV5-4	14
TGTGCCAGTAAAAGGACAGGGGTGAACACTGAAGCTTTCTTT	CASKRTGVNTEAFF	TRBD1	.	TRBJ1-1	TRBV19	14
TGTGCCAGTAGTATGGGAAGTACCACCTACGAGCAGTACTTC	CASSMGSTTYEQYF	.	.	TRBJ2-7	TRBV19	14
TGTGCCACCGCAAGGGGGGATGATCAGCCCCAGCATTTT	CATARGDDQPQHF	.	.	TRBJ1-5	TRBV24-1	13
TGTGCCAGTAGTATCTTGGGGGCTAGCGGGTGGGGACGAGAGACCCAGTACTTC	CASSILGASGWGRETQYF	TRBD2	.	TRBJ2-5	TRBV19	18
TGTGCCAGCAGCCCCGAAGGACTAGCCGATATTCCAGGCTACGAGCAGTACTTC	CASSPEGLADIPGYEQYF	TRBD2	.	TRBJ2-7	TRBV9	18
TGTGCCAGCAGCTTGTTGGACAGACCAACCTTCTACGAGCAGTACTTC	CASSLLDRPTFYEQYF	.	.	TRBJ2-7	TRBV5-6	16
TGTGCCAGCAGCCCCGTTTTGCTAATAATAGCGGGGTCCACAGATACGCAGTATTTT	CASSPVLLIIAGSTDTQYF	TRBD2	.	TRBJ2-3	TRBV7-9	19
TGTGCCTGGAGTGTACTATTCTCGACGGACAAAAGCTCCTATAATTCACCCCTCCACTTT	CAWSVLFSTDKSSYNSPLHF	.	few	TRBJ1-6	TRBV30	20
TGTGCCAGCAGCCCCTGGATGGAGGGGCGCATCAATCAGCCCCAGCATTTT	CASSPWMEGRINQPQHF	.	.	TRBJ1-5	TRBV7-2	17
TGTGCCAGCTCATCTCGCTCCTCAGCGGACACCGGGGAGCTGTTTTTT	CASSSRSSADTGELFF	.	.	TRBJ2-2	TRBV18	16
TGTGCCAGCAGCTCCGGGACAGGAGCGGGGAATTCACCCCTCCACTTT	CASSSGTGAGNSPLHF	TRBD1	.	TRBJ1-6	TRBV5-4	16
TGTGCCTGGGCCAAAGGGACAGGTACCTACGAGCAGTACTTC	CAWAKGTGTYEQYF	TRBD1	.	TRBJ2-7	TRBV30	14
TGTGCCAGCAGTGATGGCGGGTCGGCCTCCTACAATGAGCAGTTCTTC	CASSDGGSASYNEQFF	.	.	TRBJ2-1	TRBV2	16
TGTGCCAGCAGTTACACGGGACTAGCGGGAGTCAATGAGCAGTTCTTC	CASSYTGLAGVNEQFF	TRBD2	.	TRBJ2-1	TRBV6-5	16
TGTGCCAGCAGAGACAGGGGGCTCATGAACACTGAAGCTTTCTTT	CASRDRGLMNTEAFF	TRBD1	.	TRBJ1-1	TRBV6-5	15
TGTGCCAGCAGTTACATCCGCCGGGGGCACCGGAACACCGGGGAGCTGTTTTTT	CASSYIRRGHRNTGELFF	.	.	TRBJ2-2	TRBV6-2/TRBV6-3	18
TGTGCCACGCAGCGGGCCAACTCCTACAATGAGCAGTTCTTC	CATQRANSYNEQFF	.	.	TRBJ2-1	TRBV27	14
TGTGCCACCAAGAGTATCCGGGGAGCTTTCTTT	CATKSIRGAFF	.	.	TRBJ1-1	TRBV28	11
TGTGCCAGCAGTTACTCCGGGGGGGGCCCAGATACGCAGTATTTT	CASSYSGGGPDTQYF	TRBD2	.	TRBJ2-3	TRBV7-8	15
TGTGCCACCAGTGAGCCACGACTCCCAGATACGCAGTATTTT	CATSEPRLPDTQYF	.	.	TRBJ2-3	TRBV24-1	14
TGTGCCAGCAGCAAAATGGAGGCGGGAGGGGTCAATGAGCAGTTCTTC	CASSKMEAGGVNEQFF	TRBD2	.	TRBJ2-1	TRBV5-8	16
TGCGCCAGCAGCCTTACCTCGACAGACTATGGCTACACCTTC	CASSLTSTDYGYTF	.	.	TRBJ1-2	TRBV5-1	14
TGTGCCATCAGTGCGACAGGGGATAAGTACTATGGCTACACCTTC	CAISATGDKYYGYTF	TRBD1	.	TRBJ1-2	TRBV10-3	15
TGTGCCAGCAGTTACTCTGGCGGGGCTACTTCCTACGAGCAGTACTTC	CASSYSGGATSYEQYF	.	.	TRBJ2-7	TRBV6-5	16
TGTGCCAGCAGTTTAGGAGCGCAATCCAATCAGCCCCAGCATTTT	CASSLGAQSNQPQHF	.	.	TRBJ1-5	TRBV6-1	15
TGTGCCAGCAGTCCGTTGCTAATAGCGGTATCGGTGGATGAGCAGTTCTTC	CASSPLLIAVSVDEQFF	.	.	TRBJ2-1	TRBV27	17
TGTGCCAGCAGGGCGGACAGGGCGGGAAACACCATATATTTT	CASRADRAGNTIYF	TRBD1	.	TRBJ1-3	TRBV6-5	14
TGTGCCAGCAGCGGAGGCATGAGCTATGGCTACACCTTC	CASSGGMSYGYTF	.	.	TRBJ1-2	TRBV13	13
TGTGCCAGCAGTTTTGGTGGGCCAGCGAACACCGGGGAGCTGTTTTTT	CASSFGGPANTGELFF	.	.	TRBJ2-2	TRBV28	16
TGTGCCAGCAGCTTAGCCGGGACAGCCTTCGACACTGAAGCTTTCTTT	CASSLAGTAFDTEAFF	TRBD1	.	TRBJ1-1	TRBV7-9	16
TGCAGCGCCGACGAGGCTAGCGGAGTCACAGATACGCAGTATTTT	CSADEASGVTDTQYF	TRBD2	.	TRBJ2-3	TRBV29-1	15
TGCAGCGTTGAAATAACGGGCACAGATACGCAGTATTTT	CSVEITGTDTQYF	.	.	TRBJ2-3	TRBV29-1	13
TGTGCCATCAGTGCTATGAACACTGAAGCTTTCTTT	CAISAMNTEAFF	.	few	TRBJ1-1	TRBV10-3	12
TGTGCCAGCAGTGAGTTTGGCAGTACTATGGGGGGCTACACCTTC	CASSEFGSTMGGYTF	.	.	TRBJ1-2	TRBV2	15
TGTGCCATCAGGGGAGATAGCAATCAGCCCCAGCATTTT	CAIRGDSNQPQHF	.	.	TRBJ1-5	TRBV10-3	13
TGTGCCAGCAGCGCGGACAGACAACATCAGCCCCAGCATTTT	CASSADRQHQPQHF	.	.	TRBJ1-5	TRBV2	14
TGCAGTGCTAGTCTAGCGCAAGAGACCCAGTACTTC	CSASLAQETQYF	.	.	TRBJ2-5	TRBV20-1	12
TGTGCCAGCAGTTTGAAGACTAGCCCGACCCCCTACGAGCAGTACTTC	CASSLKTSPTPYEQYF	TRBD2	.	TRBJ2-7	TRBV5-8	16
TGTGCCACCCAACGGGGAGATACGCAGTATTTT	CATQRGDTQYF	.	once	TRBJ2-3	TRBV24-1	11